This is a list of T cell receptor beta chains from one sample in a study of neoadjuvant nivolumab and ipilimumab in lung cancer. The data were produced by immunoSEQ multiplex PCR, yet TCRdb's version contains in-frame clones alone and is incomplete. The sample lists roughly 45,000 clones; roughly 91% were seen once. This specimen consisted of blood, obtained before neoadjuvant nivolumab, alone or with ipilimumab. These receptors all come from an adult with non-small cell lung cancer. Some clones in this sample may be carry-over from other donors' samples. Both conserved end residues are part of each CDR3. D genes are given only for firm matches. Clone size is shown for a subset of rows, as once, few, many or a class of expanded clone.

cdr3_length j_call d_call v_call clone_size cdr3_aa cdr3_nt
18 TRBJ2-1 TRBD2 TRBV4-1 . CASSQERASGSVYNEQFF TGCGCCAGCAGCCAAGAGCGGGCTAGCGGGAGCGTTTACAATGAGCAGTTCTTC
15 TRBJ2-5 TRBD1 TRBV7-2 . CASSPGQGVQETQYF TGTGCCAGCAGCCCTGGACAGGGGGTACAAGAGACCCAGTACTTC
13 TRBJ2-7 . TRBV18 . CASSPQQGYEQYF TGTGCCAGCTCACCCCAACAGGGCTACGAGCAGTACTTC
15 TRBJ1-5 . TRBV6-1 . CASSEAGGTNQPQHF TGTGCCAGCAGTGAAGCCGGGGGAACCAATCAGCCCCAGCATTTT
14 TRBJ2-7 TRBD2 TRBV7-2 . CASSRLAGGKEQYF TGTGCCAGCAGTCGGCTAGCGGGAGGTAAAGAGCAGTACTTC
15 TRBJ2-5 . TRBV30 . CAWSVPGTPPETQYF TGTGCCTGGAGTGTACCAGGAACCCCCCCAGAGACCCAGTACTTC
15 TRBJ2-1 TRBD2 TRBV5-1 . CASRGTSGGLGEQFF TGCGCCAGCAGGGGGACTAGCGGGGGATTAGGTGAGCAGTTCTTC
15 TRBJ2-1 . TRBV10-2 . CASSDPGEGTNEQFF TGCGCCAGCAGTGACCCGGGAGAGGGTACCAATGAGCAGTTCTTC
14 TRBJ2-1 TRBD2 TRBV9 . CASSVGGTINEQFF TGTGCCAGCAGCGTAGGGGGGACTATCAATGAGCAGTTCTTC
14 TRBJ1-1 . TRBV7-9 . CASSFAGADTEAFF TGTGCCAGCAGCTTTGCAGGGGCGGACACTGAAGCTTTCTTT
14 TRBJ2-1 . TRBV9 once CASSQSRQYNEQFF TGTGCCAGCAGCCAGAGCCGACAGTACAATGAGCAGTTCTTC
11 TRBJ2-4 . TRBV20-1 . CSGEAQNIQYF TGCAGTGGGGAAGCCCAAAACATTCAGTACTTC
14 TRBJ2-7 TRBD2 TRBV7-2 once CASSPGLAGTEQYF TGTGCCAGCAGCCCCGGACTAGCGGGGACCGAACAGTACTTC
11 TRBJ2-7 . TRBV5-1 . CASSESYEQYF TGCGCCAGCAGCGAATCCTACGAGCAGTACTTC
13 TRBJ1-5 . TRBV27 . CASSDRENQPQHF TGTGCCAGCAGTGACCGCGAGAATCAGCCCCAGCATTTT